This T cell receptor beta chain appears in the sequencing data of a study of CD39 and CD103 CD8 tumor-infiltrating T cells (dated by TCRdb to the late 2010s). With regard to the full study: Repertoire comparisons were shown for an HPV-positive HNSCC, an HPV-negative HNSCC, an ovarian cancer and a melanoma patient. Repertoires of CD8 TIL subsets defined by CD103 and CD39 were compared with peripheral memory CD8 T cells by TCRbeta CDR3 deep sequencing. Summary of the overall study and its limitations: Clonotypes from DN TILs largely overlapped with peripheral memory CD8 repertoires, while clonotypes from DP TILs were only rarely found in blood or uninvolved lymph node. DP CD8 TILs appeared more oligoclonal than DN and SP CD8 TILs and blood memory CD8 T cells, with top 30 clonotypes covering roughly 50-90%.

The CDR3 sequence holds 15 residues, the cysteine and phenylalanine included. Only CDR3 DNA remains: 45 bases, in frame from the first base. V ends up 5 bases short and J 1 base short, with an unmatched junction base count of 4. According to the germline V gene (reference sequence), CDR1 reads SEHNR and CDR2 reads FQNEAQ. As concerns this clone: Its antigen is still unknown. No clone much larger than this one lies a single base away; base qualities are absent.

Genomic DNA was extracted with the DNeasy Blood and Tissue Kit from approximately 10,000 to 100,000 sorted cells per subset. TCRbeta V-J or V-D-J regions were sequenced and mapped by the immunoSEQ service, with coverage above 10x per sample. The study's processing was this. Analysis was restricted to productive rearrangements exported from the immunoSEQ Analyzer platform, and clonality was assessed using the 500 most abundant clones. The Morisita-Horn similarity index and the Jaccard index were used to quantify repertoire overlap between populations. In about six cancer patients, Morisita-Horn similarity was measured between the TCR repertoires of CD8 T-cell subsets. Entries here come from immuneACCESS through TCRdb and include only in-frame sequences with V and J called. Some clones fail to appear in such tables; in the studies checked, an unresolved V gene covers under half of the shortfall, and the cause of the remainder is unknown. Clone size and V and J calls were adopted from that table, with D and trimming inferred from the DNA. In all, the sample holds under 4,000 clones, and 60% to 70% of those were seen once. The top ten clones comprise 25% of the sample.

At the time samples were collected, the patients were not on therapy, although their prior treatments varied from chemotherapy, radiotherapy, surgery and immunotherapy to none at all. After thawing, cells were enriched for T lymphocytes using a negative-selection kit, and EpCAM beads were added for tumor-infiltrating lymphocytes. For the CD8 TIL subsets, CD3+CD4-CD8+CD45RA- cells were FACS-sorted and divided into DN, SP and DP based on their expression of CD39 and CD103. Tumor specimens were minced, digested for 1 h with hyaluronidase, collagenase and DNase, filtered, enriched by Ficoll and cryopreserved. Populations were sorted on a FACSAria II to 99% purity, and cell pellets were frozen without culture for TCR sequencing.

Sequencing was done on a sample of CD39- CD103- CD8+ T cells sorted from the tumor. This specimen's cell subset or site label, per the study, means: CD103-CD39- double-negative CD45RA- CD8 T cells. The receptor's source is a human donor with head and neck squamous cell carcinoma. The chain couples TRBV7-9 to TRBJ2-7; 11 junctional bases match TRBD2. The nucleotide sequence reads TGTGCCAGCAGCCCCACTAGCGGGGGATCCTACGAGCAGTACTTC. Protein translation: CASSPTSGGSYEQYF.